One and the same sample provided the 29 T cell receptor beta chains below, sequenced in a study of blood T cell repertoires in COVID-19. TCRdb's copy holds only in-frame clones and misses some; the assay was immunoSEQ multiplex PCR. The table lists roughly 240,000 clones, around 86% of them singletons. Sequenced sample: peripheral blood. The receptors come from a man aged 18 to 30 with active or convalescent COVID-19.

This clone appeared a few times. The sample carries other DNA sequences with the same CDR3. The gene calls are TRBV12-3 or TRBV12-4 and TRBJ2-5; D might be TRBD1 (7 bases). The CDR3 is made up of 13 amino acids. Trimming stripped 3 bases from V and 5 bases from J, with 10 bases between. Here the CDR3 DNA reads TGTGCCAGCAGTTTCCCAGGGGGGGAGACCCAGTACTTC. Residues: CASSFPGGETQYF.

The chain recombines TRBV2 with TRBJ2-3, with TRBD2 matching over 8 bases. Germline loops: CDR1 SNHLY, CDR2 FYNNEI. V was pared by 10 bases and J by 5 bases, with 11 bases of the junction left unmatched. The CDR3 is 14 amino acids. The CDR3 nucleotides read TGTGCCACCCTGTCCCGGGGGGGAGGAGATACGCAGTATTTT. Amino acids: CATLSRGGGDTQYF.

V usage is TRBV6-4 and J usage is TRBJ1-6; TRBD1 might be the D (5 bases). Germline loops: CDR1 MRHNA, CDR2 SNTAGT. The CDR3 consists of 14 residues. V lost 2 bases and J lost 7, with 9 bases in between. The CDR3 region has the DNA TGTGCCAGCAGTGACGGGGGGGAAAATTCACCCCTCCACTTT. Protein sequence: CASSDGGENSPLHF.

The rearrangement uses TRBV19 and TRBJ2-3; D may be TRBD1 (7 bases). Per the germline V gene, CDR1 is LNHDA and CDR2 is SQIVND (reference sequence). There are 16 residues in the CDR3. Trimming stripped 5 bases from V and 7 bases from J, with 22 bases between. The CDR3 DNA reads as TGTGCCAGTAGTCAGGTGAGGGGGCCCGGCGGGAATACGCAGTATTTT. It yields the protein CASSQVRGPGGNTQYF.

V is TRBV9 and J is TRBJ2-1; 11 nucleotides agree with TRBD2. This CDR3 spans 15 amino acids. Germline lookup yields CDR1 SGDLS and CDR2 YYNGEE. The J segment lost 6 bases and the V segment lost 3 bases, leaving 5 bases of the junction unmatched. The CDR3 coding sequence is TGTGCCAGCAGCGCATCCGGGACTAGCGGCAATGAGCAGTTCTTC. Translated: CASSASGTSGNEQFF.

The chain uses TRBV5-1 and TRBJ2-7; tentative D call: TRBD1 (6 bases). The V and J ends lost 0 bases and 0 bases respectively, with 10 bases between them. The germline V gene has CDR1 SGHRS and CDR2 YFSETQ. The CDR3 consists of 15 residues. CDR3 in amino acids: CASSLGQESSYEQYF. CDR3 nucleotides: TGCGCCAGCAGCTTGGGACAGGAAAGCTCCTACGAGCAGTACTTC.

This clone was detected once. V usage is TRBV10-3 and J usage is TRBJ1-2, with a tentative D call TRBD1 (5 bases). The CDR3 length is 13 residues. Germline assignment: CDR1 ENHRY and CDR2 SYGVKD. Trimming removed 6 bases from V and 4 bases from J, with 12 bases in between. The DNA for the CDR3 is TGTGCCATCAGATCCTCGCAGGGCTATGGCTACACCTTC. It is translated as CAIRSSQGYGYTF.

The rearrangement joins TRBV7-3 to TRBJ2-3, with TRBD2 identical over 15 bases. Germline values: CDR1 SGHTA, CDR2 FQGTGA. Trimming took 4 bases from V and 10 from J; bases not matched to a gene: 0. CDR3 length equals 13 residues. The CDR3 DNA follows: TGTGCCAGCAGCTGGACTAGCGGGGGGGCGCAGTATTTT. Translated, it gives CASSWTSGGAQYF.

This chain uses TRBV30 with TRBJ2-5, with no clear D. Looked up from germline, CDR1 is GTSNPN and CDR2 is SVGIG (reference sequence). The CDR3 length is 11 residues. V lost 8 bases and J lost 5, with 12 bases in between. CDR3 in DNA: TGTGCCGTGAGTCCGGAGGAGACCCAGTACTTC. This encodes CAVSPEETQYF. Full variable domain (remainder filled in from reference TRBV30 and TRBJ2-5): SQTIHQWPATLVQPVGSPLSLECTVEGTSNPNLYWYRQAAGRGLQLLFYSVGIGQISSEVPQNLSASRPQDRQFILSSKKLLLSDSGFYLCAVSPEETQYFGPGTRLLVL.

This clone occurred once. This rearrangement joins TRBV5-1 to TRBJ2-2; TRBD2 agrees at 11 bases. The J segment lost 5 bases and the V segment lost 0 bases, leaving 0 bases of the junction unmatched. The CDR3 loop spans 15 amino acids. Looked up from germline, CDR1 is SGHRS and CDR2 is YFSETQ. The CDR3 DNA sequence: TGCGCCAGCAGCTTGGGACTAGCGGGGACCGGGGAGCTGTTTTTT. It specifies CASSLGLAGTGELFF.

This chain uses TRBV18 with TRBJ2-1; 7 positions agree with TRBD2. The V and J ends lost 2 bases and 0 bases, in that order; junction bases with no gene match: 4. The CDR3 has 16 residues. Germline lookup yields CDR1 KGHSH and CDR2 LQKENI. CDR3 loop: CASSPSGGSSYNEQFF. The DNA for the CDR3 is TGTGCCAGCTCACCATCTGGCGGGAGCTCCTACAATGAGCAGTTCTTC.

This sequence joins TRBV6-5 and TRBJ2-6; unclear D gene. Trimming cost V 7 bases and J 0 bases, with 10 bases left between them. The germline V gene has CDR1 MNHEY and CDR2 SVGAGI. CDR3 length equals 15 residues. CDR3 sequence (DNA): TGTGCCAGCACCCCCATCAACTCTGGGGCCAACGTCCTGACTTTC. This gives the protein CASTPINSGANVLTF.

The chain recombines TRBV11-2 with TRBJ2-5, with D maybe TRBD1 (5 bases). The V and J ends lost 4 bases and 4 bases respectively, with 16 bases between them. The CDR3 loop spans 15 amino acids. In germline, CDR1 is SGHAT, CDR2 FQNNGV. In DNA, the CDR3 is TGTGCCAGCAGCTCCTTCCCTCAGGGATCAGAGACCCAGTACTTC. It encodes CASSSFPQGSETQYF.

The gene calls are TRBV6-5 and TRBJ1-1; weak D call: TRBD1 (5 bases). CDR1 and CDR2 (germline): MNHEY, SVGAGI. The CDR3 length is 16 residues. V was shortened by 0 bases and J by 8 bases, with 19 bases between the two germline ends. CDR3 loop: CASSYSAHGGVGEAFF. Here the CDR3 DNA reads TGTGCCAGCAGTTACTCGGCGCACGGGGGAGTTGGGGAAGCTTTCTTT.

The V call is TRBV19, the J call TRBJ1-4; no reliable D call. V shed 11 bases and J shed 3 bases, with 10 bases lying between them. The germline V gene encodes CDR1 LNHDA and CDR2 SQIVND (reference sequence). The CDR3 runs 12 residues. The CDR3 protein is CAARPANEKLFF. CDR3 DNA sequence: TGTGCCGCCCGTCCGGCTAATGAAAAACTGTTTTTT.

The genes are TRBV5-1 and TRBJ2-7; D possibly corresponds to TRBD1 (6 bases). With 4 bases removed from V and 3 bases from J, the gap between germline ends came to 11 bases. Germline V gene sequence: CDR1 SGHRS, CDR2 YFSETQ. CDR3 size: 13 residues. This chain's CDR3 is CASSPGQSYEQYF. In nucleotides, the CDR3 is TGCGCCAGCAGCCCGGGACAAAGCTACGAGCAGTACTTC.

The genes are TRBV24-1 and TRBJ1-5; 8 bases agree with TRBD1. Germline values: CDR1 KGHDR, CDR2 SFDVKD. The CDR3 consists of 14 residues. The J segment lost 5 bases and the V segment lost 7 bases, leaving 6 bases of the junction unmatched. The CDR3 coding sequence is TGTGCCACCAGCCGGACAGGGAATGATCAGCCCCAGCATTTT. Amino acids: CATSRTGNDQPQHF.

This sequence joins TRBV2 and TRBJ1-6, with 7 bases that match TRBD1. Losses at the gene ends were 11 bases for V and 7 bases for J; bases not matched to a gene: 5. Looked up from germline, CDR1 is SNHLY and CDR2 is FYNNEI. The CDR3 runs 12 residues. CDR3 residues: CAGGQLNSPLHF. The DNA of the CDR3 is TGTGCCGGGGGACAGTTGAATTCACCCCTCCACTTT.

The gene calls are TRBV2 and TRBJ1-1; D gene uncertain. Looked up from germline, CDR1 is SNHLY and CDR2 is FYNNEI. V lost 11 bases and J lost 10, with 14 bases in between. The CDR3 extends over 10 amino acids. This CDR3 reads CASLFGGAFF. The CDR3 nucleotides are TGTGCCTCGCTCTTTGGCGGAGCTTTCTTT.

The chain recombines TRBV5-5 with TRBJ1-2; 10 bases agree with TRBD1. The germline CDR1 and CDR2 sequences are SGHKS and YYEKEE (reference sequence). The CDR3 contains 17 residues. Trimming took 0 bases from V and 6 from J; bases not matched to a gene: 11. The CDR3 is CASSLGDRGVLENGYTF. In nucleotides, the CDR3 is TGTGCCAGCAGCTTGGGGGACAGGGGAGTACTTGAGAATGGCTACACCTTC.

V gene TRBV19 combines with J gene TRBJ2-7, with TRBD2 identical over 8 bases. The CDR3 sequence is 16 residues long. Trimming cost V 9 bases and J 4 bases; bases outside gene matches: 17. Germline V gene data show CDR1 as LNHDA and CDR2 as SQIVND (reference sequence). The CDR3 nucleotides are TGTGCCAGCAGGGAGAGTAGCGGGACCCTAGGATACGAGCAGTACTTC. Its protein is CASRESSGTLGYEQYF.

This clone was counted at least ten times. The V call is TRBV2, the J call TRBJ2-1; 8 positions agree with TRBD2. V was pared by 6 bases and J by 7 bases, with 5 bases of the junction left unmatched. Germline-derived CDR1 and CDR2 are SNHLY and FYNNEI. The CDR3 is 13 amino acids. CDR3 region: CASSGGDLNEQFF. DNA for the CDR3: TGTGCCAGCAGCGGGGGGGACTTGAATGAGCAGTTCTTC.

This chain joins TRBV3-1 (or the pseudogene TRBV3-2) and TRBJ2-7; 8 positions agree with TRBD1. This CDR3 spans 13 amino acids. CDR1 and CDR2 from the germline V gene are LGHDT and YNNKEL (reference sequence). V lost 6 bases and J lost 6; bases outside the gene matches: 7. The CDR3 DNA reads as TGTGCCAGCAGTCTCAGGGGGCCCGGCGAGCAGTACTTC. Residues: CASSLRGPGEQYF.

The genes are TRBV4-2 and TRBJ2-1; possibly TRBD2 for D (5 bases). This CDR3 contains 15 residues. With 0 bases removed from V and 6 bases from J, the gap between germline ends came to 12 bases. CDR1 is LGHNA, CDR2 YNFKEQ, per germline. The CDR3: CASSQESYTSNEQFF. In nucleotides, the CDR3 is TGTGCCAGCAGCCAAGAGAGTTACACTAGCAATGAGCAGTTCTTC.

The chain recombines TRBV7-9 with TRBJ1-1, with TRBD1 matching over 7 bases. J was trimmed by 4 bases and V by 2 bases; bases with no gene match: 4. Germline-derived CDR1 and CDR2 are SEHNR and FQNEAQ (reference sequence). The CDR3 loop spans 14 amino acids. In DNA, the CDR3 is TGTGCCAGCAGCTTATCAGGGGGAATCACTGAAGCTTTCTTT. Translated, it gives CASSLSGGITEAFF.

V and J are TRBV6-5 and TRBJ1-6, with TRBD1 identical over 9 bases. Germline trimming cut 6 bases from V and 10 bases from J; bases unmatched to any gene: 7. The germline V gene encodes CDR1 MNHEY and CDR2 SVGAGI. The CDR3 extends over 14 amino acids. This CDR3 reads CASRQGQGNSPLHF. Written as DNA, the CDR3 is TGTGCCAGCAGGCAGGGACAGGGCAACTCACCCCTCCACTTT.

This rearrangement joins TRBV24-1 to TRBJ1-5; possibly TRBD1 for D (5 bases). The V end lost 3 bases, the J end lost 3 bases, and 11 bases lay between the germline ends. Germline V gives CDR1 KGHDR, CDR2 SFDVKD. The CDR3 runs to 15 residues. CDR3 DNA: TGTGCCACCAGTGATGTTCAGGGCCCCAATCAGCCCCAGCATTTT. It codes for CATSDVQGPNQPQHF.

The chain is built from TRBV4-1 and TRBJ2-1; D is undetermined. Germline V CDR1 and CDR2: MGHRA, YSYEKL. V was clipped by 0 bases and J by 4 bases, with 7 bases between them. This CDR3 contains 14 residues. The CDR3 DNA is TGCGCCAGCAGCCAAGATTTTACTTACAATGAGCAGTTCTTC. Translation: CASSQDFTYNEQFF.

This chain connects TRBV5-6 to TRBJ1-2; maybe TRBD1 (6 bases). Trimming removed 0 bases at V and 3 bases at J, with 12 bases between. CDR3 size: 15 residues. CDR1 and CDR2 (germline): SGHDT, YYEEEE. The CDR3 here is CASSLGTGSHYGYTF. The CDR3 DNA follows: TGTGCCAGCAGCTTGGGTACAGGGAGTCACTATGGCTACACCTTC.